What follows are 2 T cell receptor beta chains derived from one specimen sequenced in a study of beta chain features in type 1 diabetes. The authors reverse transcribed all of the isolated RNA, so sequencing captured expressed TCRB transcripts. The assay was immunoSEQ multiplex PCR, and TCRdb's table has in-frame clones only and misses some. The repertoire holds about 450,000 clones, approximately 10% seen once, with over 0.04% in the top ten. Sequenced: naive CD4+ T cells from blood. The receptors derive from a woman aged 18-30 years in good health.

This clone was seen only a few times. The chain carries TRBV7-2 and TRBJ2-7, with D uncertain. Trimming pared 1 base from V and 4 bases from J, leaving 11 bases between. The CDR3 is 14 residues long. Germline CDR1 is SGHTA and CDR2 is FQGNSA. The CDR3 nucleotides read TGTGCCAGCAGCTTAGTTCCAGCCAGGTACGAGCAGTACTTC. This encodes CASSLVPARYEQYF.

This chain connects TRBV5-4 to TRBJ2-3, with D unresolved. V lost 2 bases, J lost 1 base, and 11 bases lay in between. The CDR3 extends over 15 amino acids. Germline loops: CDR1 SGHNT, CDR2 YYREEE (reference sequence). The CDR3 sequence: CASSFSGKGTDTQYF. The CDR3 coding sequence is TGTGCCAGCAGCTTTTCGGGTAAAGGCACAGATACGCAGTATTTT.